The sequence of this T cell receptor (beta chain) was determined in a study of siplizumab effects on memory and regulatory T cells. Study-level results: The drug siplizumab significantly decreased the alloreactive sequences that could be traced to unstimulated CD4+ memory cells. Naive T cells, seemingly more diverse than memory cells, seemed major alloresponse contributors.

With regard to this clone: Its antigen is unknown.

Germline V gives CDR1 SNHLY, CDR2 FYNNEI. Trimming pared 6 bases from V and 0 bases from J, leaving 15 bases between. The CDR3 spans 16 residues. Assaying covered approximately 10^5 TCR templates per sample. This table comes from immunoSEQ multiplex PCR, and its TCRdb copy is limited to in-frame clones, with some not included. The sample shows over 100,000 clones, around nine tenths of them seen only once. The chain carries TRBV2 and TRBJ2-4; D gene uncertain. This clonotype was obtained from a human donor in good health. Material for sequencing was CD4+ T cells sorted from blood. The CDR3 reads CASSDTNSLAKNIQYF. For the CDR3, the DNA is TGTGCCAGCAGCGACACCAACAGTCTAGCCAAAAACATTCAGTACTTC. Combining the CDR3 with reference TRBV2 and TRBJ2-4 gives the whole variable domain EPEVTQTPSHQVTQMGQEVILRCVPISNHLYFYWYRQILGQKVEFLVSFYNNEISEKSEIFDDQFSVERPDGSNFTLKIRSTKLEDSAMYFCASSDTNSLAKNIQYFGAGTRLSVL.